This T cell receptor (beta chain) comes out of a study of T cells after yellow fever vaccination. Study summary: The fractions with low cell numbers were processed using SMART-Seq v4 Ultra Low Input. Study observations and caveats: Primary-vaccination clones mostly resurfaced post-booster (96% CD4, more than 85% CD8). On re-exposure, the response was weaker but peaked faster, at day 5 versus 15.

This clonotype was counted a few times. Its antigen remains unknown. Universal primer sites and UMIs were introduced during 5'RACE template-switching synthesis of TCR cDNA. TCRdb redid the calling of the 5' RACE reads with MiXCR, one entry per CDR3 protein. The sample lists 200,000 to 300,000 distinct CDR3 sequences; 3.6% were seen once. The CDR3 totals 14 residues. Trimming cost V 6 bases and J 4 bases, with 14 bases left between them. V usage is TRBV12-3 or TRBV12-4 and J usage is TRBJ2-3; D not certain. The sequence came from a man younger than 35 who received the YFV17D yellow fever vaccine. This sample comprised PBMCs, obtained 15 days after the yellow fever booster vaccination. The CDR3 region is CASRPGRRSDTQYF. In nucleotides, the CDR3 is TGTGCCAGCAGACCAGGCCGGAGATCAGATACGCAGTATTTT.